This T cell receptor beta chain is from a study of post-analysis software for immune sequencing data. Study outcomes and limitations: Normalized Chao1 diversity in multiple sclerosis patients fell significantly below that of controls. The authors found that F measure strongly co-clustered same-batch samples.

This clonotype came up a few times. Its antigen is not identified. Carried by the TCR beta cDNA libraries were unique molecular identifiers. TCRdb reprocessed the PCR reads with MiXCR, giving one entry per CDR3 protein. Among about 160,000 distinct CDR3 sequences, 35% to 40% were seen once, and the ten largest hold approximately 30%. The origin of this receptor is a girl aged 10-17 years with multiple sclerosis. Here the sequenced sample was blood, taken after autologous hematopoietic stem cell transplantation.

CDR3 sequence: CSAYRGAGVYNEQFF. The CDR3 DNA follows: TGCAGCGCCTATCGGGGGGCGGGGGTTTACAATGAGCAGTTCTTC. The chain uses TRBV29-1 and TRBJ2-1; TRBD2 might be the D (7 bases). Trimming shortened V by 7 bases and J by 4 bases, and 20 bases separated the two germline ends. The CDR3 runs 15 residues. CDR1 and CDR2 from the germline V gene are SQVTM and ANQGSEA.